The 13 T cell receptor beta chains below come from one sample, sequenced in a study of T cells after yellow fever vaccination. TCRdb itself ran the 5' RACE reads through MiXCR, one entry per CDR3 protein. This table has some 670,000 distinct CDR3 sequences, roughly 12% appearing once. The sequencing here drew on PBMCs, taken on the day of the yellow fever booster vaccination. The receptors here all came from a man aged 25-45 years who received the YFV17D yellow fever vaccine.

This clonotype appeared a few times. The chain has TRBV6-5 and TRBJ2-1, with D perhaps matching TRBD1 (6 bases). The germline V and J ends were trimmed by 0 bases and 6 bases, with 21 bases remaining between them. From germline, CDR1 is MNHEY and CDR2 SVGAGI. The CDR3 length is 18 residues. CDR3 in amino acids: CASSYSNTGTRPLNEQFF. CDR3 in DNA: TGTGCCAGCAGTTACTCTAACACCGGGACAAGACCCCTCAATGAGCAGTTCTTC.

The genes are TRBV11-2 and TRBJ2-7; either TRBD1 or TRBD2 may fit D (5 bases each). The V and J ends lost 5 bases and 1 base respectively, with 15 bases between them. The CDR3 sequence is 15 residues long. The germline V gene has CDR1 SGHAT and CDR2 FQNNGV. The chain's CDR3 is CASSAPGRTSYEQYF. The DNA of the CDR3 is TGTGCCAGCAGCGCCCCGGGACGGACATCCTACGAGCAGTACTTC. The full variable domain, its missing parts supplied by reference TRBV11-2 and TRBJ2-7, is EAGVAQSPRYKIIEKRQSVAFWCNPISGHATLYWYQQILGQGPKLLIQFQNNGVVDDSQLPKDRFSAERLKGVDSTLKIQPAKLEDSAVYLCASSAPGRTSYEQYFGPGTRLTVT.

At least ten counts were recorded for this clonotype. The chain recombines TRBV6-5 with TRBJ2-1; D ambiguous. CDR1 and CDR2 (germline): MNHEY, SVGAGI. V lost 0 bases, J lost 7 bases, and 7 bases lay in between. The CDR3 covers 13 residues. The CDR3 sequence is CASSYSLGNEQFF. CDR3 sequence (DNA): TGTGCCAGCAGTTACTCCTTGGGGAATGAGCAGTTCTTC.

V is TRBV20-1 and J is TRBJ2-1; D remains ambiguous. Germline values: CDR1 DFQATT, CDR2 SNEGSKA (reference sequence). The length of the CDR3 is 10 residues. The ends were cut back, 6 bases at V and 7 bases at J, with 7 bases in the middle. The CDR3 loop is CSAHFNEQFF. DNA of the CDR3: TGCAGTGCCCACTTTAATGAGCAGTTCTTC.

J is TRBJ2-5 and V is TRBV7-2; no firm D call. This CDR3 is built from 14 residues. Germline CDR1 and CDR2: SGHTA and FQGNSA. V dropped 8 bases and J dropped 0 bases, with 13 bases sitting between them. CDR3 in amino acids: CASGPLPHQETQYF. The CDR3 bases are TGTGCCAGCGGCCCCCTCCCCCACCAAGAGACCCAGTACTTC.

This clonotype appeared a few times. The CDR3 nucleotides read TGCGCCAGCAGCTCAGGGGGCTTGACAGATACGCAGTATTTT. Its translation is CASSSGGLTDTQYF. J is TRBJ2-3 and V is TRBV5-1; 8 bases fit TRBD1. J was trimmed by 3 bases and V by 3 bases; bases with no gene match: 3. This CDR3 region has 14 residues. Germline values: CDR1 SGHRS, CDR2 YFSETQ.

This clonotype came up a few times. V and J are TRBV5-1 and TRBJ2-3, with D perhaps TRBD2 (6 bases). This CDR3 region has 15 residues. Germline CDR1 SGHRS, CDR2 YFSETQ. Trimming cost V 4 bases and J 4 bases, with 16 bases left between them. This CDR3 reads CASSPRASDADTQYF. The CDR3 region has the DNA TGCGCCAGCAGCCCCAGGGCTAGCGACGCAGATACGCAGTATTTT.

This clonotype was counted at least ten times. The chain combines TRBV18 with TRBJ2-5; D is unclear. The CDR3 length is 12 residues. V was pared by 8 bases and J by 4 bases, with 11 bases between. Germline values: CDR1 KGHSH, CDR2 LQKENI. CDR3 DNA sequence: TGTGCCAGCAGTCCCCCCGGAGAGACCCAGTACTTC. It codes for CASSPPGETQYF.

This chain links TRBV11-2 with TRBJ2-5; TRBD1 matches at 8 bases. J gave up 5 bases and V 3 bases, and 8 bases lay outside the gene matches. CDR1 and CDR2 from the germline V gene are SGHAT and FQNNGV. The CDR3 consists of 15 residues. The CDR3, as DNA: TGTGCCAGCAGCTTGCGACAGGGGTCGTTGGAGACCCAGTACTTC. Protein product: CASSLRQGSLETQYF.

This clonotype was seen more than once but under ten times. J is TRBJ2-7 and V is TRBV20-1; D gene uncertain. Germline assignment: CDR1 DFQATT and CDR2 SNEGSKA (reference sequence). Trimming stripped 5 bases from V and 0 bases from J, with 11 bases between. This CDR3 contains 13 residues. CDR3 in DNA: TGCAGTGCTCGGAGCTCTCCCTCCTACGAGCAGTACTTC. Residues: CSARSSPSYEQYF.

The chain couples TRBV14 to TRBJ2-1; 12 bases match TRBD2. Trimming took 6 bases from V and 7 from J; bases not matched to a gene: 7. Germline V gene lookup returns CDR1 SGHDN and CDR2 FVKESK. This CDR3 comprises 15 residues. CDR3 in amino acids: CASSQYLAGGNEQFF. The CDR3 DNA reads as TGTGCCAGCAGTCAGTATCTAGCGGGAGGGAATGAGCAGTTCTTC.

This clonotype came up a few times. The V gene is TRBV20-1, the J gene TRBJ2-3; 9 bases are a match to TRBD1. CDR3 length: 14 residues. Looked up from germline, CDR1 is DFQATT and CDR2 is SNEGSKA (reference sequence). The junction had 1 base not matched to a gene; V was cut back by 1 base and J by 2 bases. The CDR3 region is CSARGTGVTDTQYF. The CDR3 nucleotides are TGCAGTGCTAGAGGGACAGGGGTCACAGATACGCAGTATTTT.

V is TRBV5-1 and J is TRBJ1-2; D is uncertain. V lost 4 bases and J lost 12, with 16 bases in between. In germline, CDR1 is SGHRS, CDR2 YFSETQ. The CDR3 is 12 residues long. CDR3 DNA sequence: TGCGCCAGCAGCCTGACGGGAGAGGGAAACACCTTC. It specifies CASSLTGEGNTF. Supplemented by reference TRBV5-1 and TRBJ1-2, the full variable domain reads KAGVTQTPRYLIKTRGQQVTLSCSPISGHRSVSWYQQTPGQGLQFLFEYFSETQRNKGNFPGRFSGRQFSNSRSEMNVSTLELGDSALYLCASSLTGEGNTFGSGTRLTVV.